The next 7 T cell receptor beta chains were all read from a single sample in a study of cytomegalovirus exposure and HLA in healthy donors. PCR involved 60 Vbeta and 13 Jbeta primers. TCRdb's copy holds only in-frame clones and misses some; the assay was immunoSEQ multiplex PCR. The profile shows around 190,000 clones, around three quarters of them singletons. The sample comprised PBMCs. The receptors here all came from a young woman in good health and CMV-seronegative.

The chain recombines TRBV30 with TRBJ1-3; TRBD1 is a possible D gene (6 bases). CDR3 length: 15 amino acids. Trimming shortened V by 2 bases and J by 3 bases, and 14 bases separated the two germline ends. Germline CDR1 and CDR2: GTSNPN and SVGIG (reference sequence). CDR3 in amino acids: CAWSKTGQIGNTIYF. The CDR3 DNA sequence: TGTGCCTGGAGTAAGACAGGACAGATTGGAAACACCATATATTTT.

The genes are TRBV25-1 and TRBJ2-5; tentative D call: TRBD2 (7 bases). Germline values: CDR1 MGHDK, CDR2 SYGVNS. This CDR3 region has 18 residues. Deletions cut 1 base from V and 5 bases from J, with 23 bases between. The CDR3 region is CASSELGGGGQGPETQYF. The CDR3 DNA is TGTGCCAGCAGTGAATTGGGAGGGGGGGGGCAGGGACCGGAGACCCAGTACTTC.

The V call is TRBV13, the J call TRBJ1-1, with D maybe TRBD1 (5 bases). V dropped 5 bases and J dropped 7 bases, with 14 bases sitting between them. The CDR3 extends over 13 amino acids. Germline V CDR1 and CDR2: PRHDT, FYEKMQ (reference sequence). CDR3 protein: CASSPSQGVEAFF. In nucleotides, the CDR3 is TGTGCCAGCAGCCCCTCCCAAGGGGTTGAAGCTTTCTTT.

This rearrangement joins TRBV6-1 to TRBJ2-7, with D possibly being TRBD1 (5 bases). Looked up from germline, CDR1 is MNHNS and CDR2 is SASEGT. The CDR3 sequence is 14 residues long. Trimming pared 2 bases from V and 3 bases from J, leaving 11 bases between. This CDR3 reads CASSERARGYEQYF. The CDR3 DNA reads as TGTGCCAGCAGTGAAAGGGCTAGGGGCTACGAGCAGTACTTC.

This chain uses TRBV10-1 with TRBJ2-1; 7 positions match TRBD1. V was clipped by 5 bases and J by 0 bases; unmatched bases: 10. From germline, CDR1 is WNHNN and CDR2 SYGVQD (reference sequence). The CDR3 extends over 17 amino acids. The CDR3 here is CASSNIPGQYSYNEQFF. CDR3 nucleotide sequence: TGCGCCAGCAGTAATATTCCGGGACAGTACTCCTACAATGAGCAGTTCTTC.

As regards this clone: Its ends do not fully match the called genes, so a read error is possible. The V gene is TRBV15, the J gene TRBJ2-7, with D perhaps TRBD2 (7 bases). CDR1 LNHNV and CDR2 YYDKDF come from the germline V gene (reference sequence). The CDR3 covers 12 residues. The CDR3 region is CATSRASGGPNF. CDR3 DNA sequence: TGTGCCACCAGCAGAGCTTCGGGGGGCCCGAACTTC. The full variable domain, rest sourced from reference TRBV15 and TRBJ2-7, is DAMVIQNPRYQVTQFGKPVTLSCSQTLNHNVMYWYQQKSSQAPKLLFHYYDKDFNNEADTPDNFQSRRPNTSFCFLDIRSPGLGDTAMYLCATSRASGGPNFGPGTRLTVT.

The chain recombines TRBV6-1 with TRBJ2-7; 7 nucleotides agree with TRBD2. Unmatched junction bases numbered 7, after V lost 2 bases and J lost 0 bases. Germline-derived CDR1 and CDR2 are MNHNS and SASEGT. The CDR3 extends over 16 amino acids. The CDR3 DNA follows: TGTGCCAGCAGTGAACTAGCGGCAGGTAGCTCCTACGAGCAGTACTTC. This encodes CASSELAAGSSYEQYF.